These T cell receptor beta chains were read from a single sample in a study of control samples from healthy donors and cancer patients. Sequencing was performed with immunoSEQ multiplex PCR; in TCRdb, only in-frame clones are kept and a portion is missing. This table holds fewer than 200,000 clones, 85% to 95% found once. The sequencing sample was made of blood. The source is a man aged 25 to 45 in good health. Both conserved end residues are part of each CDR3. The order of the fields is D gene, J gene, V gene, clone size, CDR3 DNA, CDR3 protein. The D gene is left open where the match is weak. Size tells how often a clone was seen (once, few, many) or the class of an expanded clone, and some rows leave it out.

d_gene: NA; j_gene: TRBJ2-5; v_gene: TRBV12-3/TRBV12-4; abundance: NA; CDR3nt: TGTGCCAGCAGTTTAGCGCTGGCAGCCCAGTACTTC; CDR3aa: CASSLALAAQYF
d_gene: TRBD1; j_gene: TRBJ1-3; v_gene: TRBV19; abundance: NA; CDR3nt: TGTGCCAGACCTCCGGGACAGGAAAGCTCTGGAAACACCATATATTTT; CDR3aa: CARPPGQESSGNTIYF
d_gene: TRBD2; j_gene: TRBJ2-7; v_gene: TRBV15; abundance: NA; CDR3nt: TGTGCCACCAGCCCGGGACTAGCGGAATACGAGCAGTACTTC; CDR3aa: CATSPGLAEYEQYF
d_gene: NA; j_gene: TRBJ1-1; v_gene: TRBV15; abundance: NA; CDR3nt: TGTGCCACCAGCAGAGATGGAGGGGGGAACACTGAAGCTTTCTTT; CDR3aa: CATSRDGGGNTEAFF
d_gene: TRBD1; j_gene: TRBJ2-2; v_gene: TRBV2; abundance: NA; CDR3nt: TGTGCCAGCAATAGACAGGGCCTGAACACCGGGGAGCTGTTTTTT; CDR3aa: CASNRQGLNTGELFF
d_gene: NA; j_gene: TRBJ1-1; v_gene: TRBV5-1; abundance: NA; CDR3nt: TGCGCCAGCAGCCACCCGTCGGGGACTGTCGCTTTCTTT; CDR3aa: CASSHPSGTVAFF
d_gene: TRBD2; j_gene: TRBJ2-1; v_gene: TRBV9; abundance: NA; CDR3nt: TGTGCCAGCAGCCCCCGGACTAGCGGGGGAGATTACAATGAGCAGTTCTTC; CDR3aa: CASSPRTSGGDYNEQFF
d_gene: TRBD1; j_gene: TRBJ2-3; v_gene: TRBV12-5; abundance: NA; CDR3nt: TGTGCTAGTGCCCCAGGGGGACGGCTCACAGATACGCAGTATTTT; CDR3aa: CASAPGGRLTDTQYF
d_gene: NA; j_gene: TRBJ1-6; v_gene: TRBV27; abundance: NA; CDR3nt: TGTGCCAGCAGTTTCATCTCCTATAATTCACCCCTCCACTTT; CDR3aa: CASSFISYNSPLHF
d_gene: NA; j_gene: TRBJ2-3; v_gene: TRBV18; abundance: NA; CDR3nt: TGTGCCAGCTCACCACCTCCCCGTGGGAGCTCAGATACGCAGTATTTT; CDR3aa: CASSPPPRGSSDTQYF
d_gene: TRBD1; j_gene: TRBJ1-4; v_gene: TRBV5-5; abundance: NA; CDR3nt: TGTGCCAGCAGTGTGGACAGGGGGCGTGAAAAACTGTTTTTT; CDR3aa: CASSVDRGREKLFF
d_gene: TRBD1; j_gene: TRBJ2-2; v_gene: TRBV4-2; abundance: NA; CDR3nt: TGTGCCAGCAGCCAAGGGACGACAGGGTATGGGAACACCGGGGAGCTGTTTTTT; CDR3aa: CASSQGTTGYGNTGELFF
d_gene: NA; j_gene: TRBJ1-5; v_gene: TRBV20-1; abundance: few; CDR3nt: TGCAGTGCTAGAGGAACTGAGCCCCAGCATTTT; CDR3aa: CSARGTEPQHF
d_gene: NA; j_gene: TRBJ1-2; v_gene: TRBV5-1; abundance: NA; CDR3nt: TGCGCCAGCAGCTTGAACAGGGAAAGTGGCTACACCTTC; CDR3aa: CASSLNRESGYTF
d_gene: TRBD1; j_gene: TRBJ1-4; v_gene: TRBV18; abundance: once; CDR3nt: TGTGCCAGCTCACCGGGGACAGGGGGCAGTGGTAATGAAAAACTGTTTTTT; CDR3aa: CASSPGTGGSGNEKLFF
d_gene: TRBD2; j_gene: TRBJ2-3; v_gene: TRBV24-1; abundance: NA; CDR3nt: TGTGCCACCAGTGATGTGCTAGCGGGAGGTAAAGATACGCAGTATTTT; CDR3aa: CATSDVLAGGKDTQYF
d_gene: TRBD1; j_gene: TRBJ1-5; v_gene: TRBV28; abundance: NA; CDR3nt: TGTGCCAGCAGTTTGGGACAGGGGAAAATTAGCAATCAGCCCCAGCATTTT; CDR3aa: CASSLGQGKISNQPQHF
d_gene: NA; j_gene: TRBJ1-1; v_gene: TRBV19; abundance: NA; CDR3nt: TGTGCCAGTAGTATAGGGCCGGGTGGGGTAGGGAACACTGAAGCTTTCTTT; CDR3aa: CASSIGPGGVGNTEAFF
d_gene: TRBD1; j_gene: TRBJ1-6; v_gene: TRBV5-1; abundance: NA; CDR3nt: TGCGCCAGCAAGGGGGCATTATATAATTCACCCCTCCACTTT; CDR3aa: CASKGALYNSPLHF
d_gene: NA; j_gene: TRBJ1-5; v_gene: TRBV27; abundance: NA; CDR3nt: TGTGCCAGCAGCCCCTCCTATAACCAGCCCCAGCATTTT; CDR3aa: CASSPSYNQPQHF
d_gene: NA; j_gene: TRBJ1-3; v_gene: TRBV21-1; abundance: NA; CDR3nt: TGTGCCAGCAGCAAAGGTGTGGTCTCTGGAAACACCATATATTTT; CDR3aa: CASSKGVVSGNTIYF
d_gene: TRBD1; j_gene: TRBJ2-3; v_gene: TRBV12-5; abundance: NA; CDR3nt: TGTGCTAGTGGTTCCCTTGGGGTAGAAGGGGGCGATACGCAGTATTTT; CDR3aa: CASGSLGVEGGDTQYF
d_gene: TRBD1; j_gene: TRBJ1-5; v_gene: TRBV5-5; abundance: NA; CDR3nt: TGTGCCAGCAGCTTGGGACAGGGATACAATCAGCCCCAGCATTTT; CDR3aa: CASSLGQGYNQPQHF